These T cell receptor beta chains were read from a single sample in a study of T cells in Graves' hyperthyroidism and ophthalmopathy. TCRdb reanalysed the multiplex PCR reads using MiXCR and keeps one entry per CDR3 protein. The sample yields around 260,000 distinct CDR3 sequences, less than 30% seen once. Sequencing was done on a sample of blood. The origin of the receptors is a man aged 40-55 years with Graves' hyperthyroidism that later progressed to Graves' ophthalmopathy. Each CDR3 is given with its conserved first and last residue. Each record gives: D gene, V gene, J gene, clone size, CDR3 DNA, CDR3 protein. D genes are given only for firm matches. Clone size is given for some rows only: seen once, a few or many times, or a class if the clone is expanded.

TRBD1	TRBV24-1	TRBJ1-1	many	TGTGCCACCCGTACAAGTGCGACAGGGTCGAACACTGAAGCTTTCTTT	CATRTSATGSNTEAFF
.	TRBV29-1	TRBJ1-2	many	TGCAGCGTTGGGACAGACTATGGCTACACCTTC	CSVGTDYGYTF
.	TRBV5-5	TRBJ1-1	many	TGTGCCAGCAGCTTGAGGCAGGAGAACACTGAAGCTTTCTTT	CASSLRQENTEAFF
.	TRBV6-6	TRBJ1-5	many	TGTGCCAGCAGTCCTTGGGACGGGCAGGGAGATGTTGGCAATCAGCCCCAGCATTTT	CASSPWDGQGDVGNQPQHF
.	TRBV6-1	TRBJ2-2	many	TGTGCCAGCAGGGGGGCACGCCCGGTCACCGGGGAGCTGTTTTTT	CASRGARPVTGELFF
.	TRBV2	TRBJ1-5	many	TGTGCCAGCAGTGGCGGGGTCCAGAATCAGCCCCAGCATTTT	CASSGGVQNQPQHF
.	TRBV6-2/TRBV6-3	TRBJ2-5	once	TGTGCCAGCAGTTACGGGGGAGTTGAAGAGACCCAGTACTTC	CASSYGGVEETQYF
.	TRBV6-5	TRBJ1-1	many	TGTGCCAGCAGTTACGAGGGATTGAACACTGAAGCTTTCTTT	CASSYEGLNTEAFF
.	TRBV28	TRBJ2-3	.	TGTGCCAGCAGTTCCGGGGCGCAGTCAGATACGCAGTATTTT	CASSSGAQSDTQYF
.	TRBV25-1	TRBJ2-6	many	TGTGCCAGCAGCAAACTGGTGGCCAACGTCCTGACTTTC	CASSKLVANVLTF
TRBD1	TRBV20-1	TRBJ2-7	.	TGCAGTGCTAGAGATGTGGACAGGGGAGGTGAGCAGTACTTC	CSARDVDRGGEQYF
.	TRBV30	TRBJ1-1	many	TGTGCCTGGAGTTCAGGGCGGAACACTGAAGCTTTCTTT	CAWSSGRNTEAFF
TRBD1	TRBV6-5	TRBJ2-2	.	TGTGCCAGCAGTTCCGGGACAGCTACCGGGGAGCTGTTTTTT	CASSSGTATGELFF
.	TRBV7-8	TRBJ2-7	.	TGTGCCAGCAGCACACAGGACCACGAGCAGTACTTC	CASSTQDHEQYF
.	TRBV9	TRBJ1-1	once	TGTGCCAGCAGCGTCGCCCCGAACACTGAAGCTTTCTTT	CASSVAPNTEAFF